This T cell receptor (beta chain) was sequenced for a study of T cell responses to AZD1222 COVID-19 vaccine. CDR1 is LNHDA and CDR2 is SQIVND in the germline V gene (reference sequence). The CDR3 covers 15 residues. V lost 3 bases, J lost 0 bases, and 12 bases lay in between. Of note for this clone: Its specificity is unknown.

Repertoires were generated with immunoSEQ multiplex PCR, while TCRdb's copy carries only in-frame clones and drops some. The repertoire has 130,000 or so clones, roughly 88% of them found once; the top ten carry around 0.98%. Findings and limits, study-wide: Clonal diversity was possibly underestimated, and white British individuals and females predominated among donors. Recipients of two AZD1222 doses showed rising Spike-specific TCR breadth and depth. Across spike, vaccine-associated CD4 TCRs were found, dominant at 160-218 and 743-854.

The chain carries TRBV19 and TRBJ2-7, with D perhaps given as TRBD1 or TRBD2 (5 bases each). The sequencing here drew on peripheral blood, taken 28 days after the second AZD1222 dose. The TCR originated in an adult who received the AZD1222 COVID-19 vaccine. The CDR3 reads CASSIMAGSSYEQYF. For the CDR3, the DNA is TGTGCCAGTAGTATCATGGCAGGGAGCTCCTACGAGCAGTACTTC.